This TCR beta chain stems from a study of T cells in Graves' hyperthyroidism and ophthalmopathy. CDR1 is LNHDA, CDR2 SQIVND, per germline (reference sequence). The CDR3 length is 16 residues. The ends were cut back, 6 bases at V and 1 base at J, with 17 bases in the middle. RNA transcripts were the template for amplifying TCR beta CDR3 regions. HTBI primers drove first-round RT-PCR of the TCR CDR3. MiXCR was run by TCRdb on the multiplex PCR reads, yielding one entry per CDR3 protein. Here the sample spans about 620,000 distinct CDR3 sequences, about 16% being singletons. Graves' hyperthyroidism without ophthalmopathy progression within 18 months was termed stable. This sample holds PBMCs from less than 11 ml fresh peripheral blood.

The specimen was blood. The sequence derives from a woman in her 30s with Graves' hyperthyroidism. J is TRBJ2-3 and V is TRBV19; D could derive from TRBD1 or TRBD2 (5 bases each). The CDR3 DNA reads as TGTGCCAGTAGGTCGAGGGGAATGGCGGGCACAGATACGCAGTATTTT. Protein product: CASRSRGMAGTDTQYF.